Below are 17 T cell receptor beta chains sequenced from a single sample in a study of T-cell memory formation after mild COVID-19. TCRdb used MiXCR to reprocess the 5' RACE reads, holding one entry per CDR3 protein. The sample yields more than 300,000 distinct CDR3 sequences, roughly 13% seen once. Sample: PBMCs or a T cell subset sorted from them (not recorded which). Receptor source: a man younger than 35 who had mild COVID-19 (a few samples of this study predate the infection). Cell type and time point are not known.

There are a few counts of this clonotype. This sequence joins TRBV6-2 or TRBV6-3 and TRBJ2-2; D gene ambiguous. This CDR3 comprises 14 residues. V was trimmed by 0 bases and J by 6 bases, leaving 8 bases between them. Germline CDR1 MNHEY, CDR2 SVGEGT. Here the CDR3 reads CASSYSGNAGELFF. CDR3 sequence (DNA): TGTGCCAGCAGTTACTCAGGAAACGCCGGGGAGCTGTTTTTT.

Written as DNA, the CDR3 is TGTGCCAGCAGTGTCCGGGACAGGGGTTCTCGGGAGCAGTACTTC. Protein: CASSVRDRGSREQYF. The chain couples TRBV6-5 to TRBJ2-7; 10 nucleotides line up with TRBD1. After removal of 5 bases from V and 7 bases from J, the junction contained 11 bases not matched to a gene. The CDR3 has 15 residues. From germline, CDR1 is MNHEY and CDR2 SVGAGI.

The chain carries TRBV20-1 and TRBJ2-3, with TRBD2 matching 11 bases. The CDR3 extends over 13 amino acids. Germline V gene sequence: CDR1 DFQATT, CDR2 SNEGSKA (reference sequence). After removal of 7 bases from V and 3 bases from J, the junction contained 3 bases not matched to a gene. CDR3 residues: CSGTSGGTDTQYF. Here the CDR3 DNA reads TGCAGTGGAACTAGCGGGGGAACAGATACGCAGTATTTT.

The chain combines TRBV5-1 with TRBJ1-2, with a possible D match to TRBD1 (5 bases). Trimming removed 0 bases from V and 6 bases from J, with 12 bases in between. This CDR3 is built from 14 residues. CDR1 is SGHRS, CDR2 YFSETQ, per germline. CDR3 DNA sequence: TGCGCCAGCAGCTTGGTCGGCAGGGATAATGGCTACACCTTC. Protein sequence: CASSLVGRDNGYTF.

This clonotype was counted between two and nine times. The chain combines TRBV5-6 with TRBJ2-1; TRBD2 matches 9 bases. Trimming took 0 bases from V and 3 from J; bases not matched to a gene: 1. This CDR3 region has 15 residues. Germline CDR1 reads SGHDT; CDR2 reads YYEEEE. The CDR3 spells CASSLASGVYNEQFF. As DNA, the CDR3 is TGTGCCAGCAGCTTGGCTAGCGGGGTCTACAATGAGCAGTTCTTC.

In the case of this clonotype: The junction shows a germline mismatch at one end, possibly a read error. CDR3: CTSSVDRATDTQYF. In DNA, the CDR3 is TGTACCAGCAGTGTAGACCGGGCCACAGATACGCAGTATTTT. The chain employs TRBV25-1 and TRBJ2-3, with D uncertain. The germline gives CDR1 MGHDK, CDR2 SYGVNS. The CDR3 spans 14 residues.

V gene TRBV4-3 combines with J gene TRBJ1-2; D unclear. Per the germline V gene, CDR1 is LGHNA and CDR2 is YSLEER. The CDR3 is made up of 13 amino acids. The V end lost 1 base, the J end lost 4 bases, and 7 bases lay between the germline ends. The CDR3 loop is CASSQGWGYGYTF. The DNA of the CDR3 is TGCGCCAGCAGCCAAGGATGGGGCTATGGCTACACCTTC.

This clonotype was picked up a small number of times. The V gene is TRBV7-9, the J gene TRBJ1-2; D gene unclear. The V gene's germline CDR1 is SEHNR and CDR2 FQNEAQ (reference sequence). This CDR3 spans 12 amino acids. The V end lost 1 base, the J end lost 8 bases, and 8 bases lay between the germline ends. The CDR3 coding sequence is TGTGCCAGCAGCTTAGAGTTGGAGGGCTACACCTTC. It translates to CASSLELEGYTF. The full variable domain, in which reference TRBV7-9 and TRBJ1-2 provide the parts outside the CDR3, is DTGVSQNPRHKITKRGQNVTFRCDPISEHNRLYWYRQTLGQGPEFLTYFQNEAQLEKSRLLSDRFSAERPKGSFSTLEIQRTEQGDSAMYLCASSLELEGYTFGSGTRLTVV.

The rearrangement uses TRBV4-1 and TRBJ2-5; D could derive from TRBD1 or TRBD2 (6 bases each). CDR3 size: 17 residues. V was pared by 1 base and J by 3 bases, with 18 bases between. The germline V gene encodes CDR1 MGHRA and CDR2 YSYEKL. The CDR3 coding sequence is TGCGCCAGCAGCCAAGTTACGGGGGCCCTTGGTAAAGAGACCCAGTACTTC. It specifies CASSQVTGALGKETQYF.

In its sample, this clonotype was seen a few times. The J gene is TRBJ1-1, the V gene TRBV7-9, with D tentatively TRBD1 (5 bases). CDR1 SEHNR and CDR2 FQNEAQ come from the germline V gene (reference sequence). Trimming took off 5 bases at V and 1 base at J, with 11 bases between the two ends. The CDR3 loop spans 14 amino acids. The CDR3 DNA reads TGTGCCAGCAGCGCGAGGGGACGGAACACTGAAGCTTTCTTT. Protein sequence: CASSARGRNTEAFF.

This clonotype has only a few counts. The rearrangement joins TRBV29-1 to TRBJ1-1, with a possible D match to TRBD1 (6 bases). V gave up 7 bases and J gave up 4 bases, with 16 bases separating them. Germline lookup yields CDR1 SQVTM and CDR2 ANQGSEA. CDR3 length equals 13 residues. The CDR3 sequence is CSGRDTWGTEAFF. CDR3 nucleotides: TGCAGCGGCAGGGACACCTGGGGCACTGAAGCTTTCTTT. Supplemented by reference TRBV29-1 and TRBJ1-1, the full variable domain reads SAVISQKPSRDICQRGTSLTIQCQVDSQVTMMFWYRQQPGQSLTLIATANQGSEATYESGFVIDKFPISRPNLTFSTLTVSNMSPEDSSIYLCSGRDTWGTEAFFGQGTRLTVV.

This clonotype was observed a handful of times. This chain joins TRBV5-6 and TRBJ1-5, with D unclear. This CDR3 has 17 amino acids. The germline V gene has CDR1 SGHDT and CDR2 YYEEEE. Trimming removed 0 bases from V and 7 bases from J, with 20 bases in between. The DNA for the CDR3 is TGTGCCAGCAGCTTGGCCTCGCGACTTTTAGCGGGGCAGCCCCAGCATTTT. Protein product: CASSLASRLLAGQPQHF.

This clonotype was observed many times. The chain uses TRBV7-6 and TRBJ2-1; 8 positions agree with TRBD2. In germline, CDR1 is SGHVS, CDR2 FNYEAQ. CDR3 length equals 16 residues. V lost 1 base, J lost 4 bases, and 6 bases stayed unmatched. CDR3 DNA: TGTGCCAGCAGCTTAGACCGAGCGGGGGCTTACAATGAGCAGTTCTTC. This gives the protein CASSLDRAGAYNEQFF. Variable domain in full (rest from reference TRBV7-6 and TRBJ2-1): GAGVSQSPRYKVTKRGQDVALRCDPISGHVSLYWYRQALGQGPEFLTYFNYEAQQDKSGLPNDRFSAERPEGSISTLTIQRTEQRDSAMYRCASSLDRAGAYNEQFFGPGTRLTVL.

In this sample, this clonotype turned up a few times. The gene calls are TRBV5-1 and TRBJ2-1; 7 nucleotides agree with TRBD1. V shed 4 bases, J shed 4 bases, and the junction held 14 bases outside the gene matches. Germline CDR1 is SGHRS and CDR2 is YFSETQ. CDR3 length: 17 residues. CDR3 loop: CASSDYKEDRSYNEQFF. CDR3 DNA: TGCGCCAGCAGCGATTATAAAGAGGACAGGTCTTACAATGAGCAGTTCTTC. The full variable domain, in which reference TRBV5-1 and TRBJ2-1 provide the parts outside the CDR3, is KAGVTQTPRYLIKTRGQQVTLSCSPISGHRSVSWYQQTPGQGLQFLFEYFSETQRNKGNFPGRFSGRQFSNSRSEMNVSTLELGDSALYLCASSDYKEDRSYNEQFFGPGTRLTVL.

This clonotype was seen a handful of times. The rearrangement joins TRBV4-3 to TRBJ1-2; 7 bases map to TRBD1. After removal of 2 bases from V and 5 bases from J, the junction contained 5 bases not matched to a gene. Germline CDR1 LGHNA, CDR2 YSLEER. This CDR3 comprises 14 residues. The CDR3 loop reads CASSQRDRDYGYTF. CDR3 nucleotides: TGCGCCAGCAGCCAACGTGACAGGGATTATGGCTACACCTTC.

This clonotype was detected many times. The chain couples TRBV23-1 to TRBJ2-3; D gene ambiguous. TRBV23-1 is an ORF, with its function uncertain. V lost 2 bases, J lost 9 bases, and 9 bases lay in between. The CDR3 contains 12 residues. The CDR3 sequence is CASSQTEMTQYF. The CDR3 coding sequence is TGCGCCAGCAGTCAAACAGAGATGACGCAGTATTTT.

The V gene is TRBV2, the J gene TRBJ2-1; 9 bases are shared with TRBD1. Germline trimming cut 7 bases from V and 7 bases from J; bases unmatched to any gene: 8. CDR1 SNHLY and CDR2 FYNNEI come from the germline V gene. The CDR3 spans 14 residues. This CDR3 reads CASMRTGELNEQFF. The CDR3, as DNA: TGTGCCAGCATGAGGACAGGGGAATTGAATGAGCAGTTCTTC.